Presented here are 14 T cell receptor beta chains from one specimen sequenced in a study of monozygotic twins with inflammatory bowel disease. With the 5' RACE reads reprocessed, TCRdb shows one record per CDR3 protein and no DNA. The repertoire table contains approximately 400,000 distinct CDR3 sequences. The source material was blood. Receptors were obtained from a human donor with ulcerative colitis or Crohn's disease, or a healthy co-twin of an affected twin (not recorded which).

V and J are TRBV12-3 or TRBV12-4 and TRBJ1-5; TCRdb selects TRBD1, and the lack of DNA leaves this call unchecked. CDR3 length: 16 residues. The CDR3 here is CASSWDRGSSNQPQHF.

The chain recombines TRBV20-1 with TRBJ1-5; the TCRdb call, TRBD1, lacks DNA for checking. Germline CDR1 reads DFQATT; CDR2 reads SNEGSKA (reference sequence). This CDR3 is built from 14 residues. CDR3 sequence: CSANIQGNNQPQHF.

This chain joins TRBV7-9 and TRBJ1-2. The CDR3 length is 12 residues. Germline assignment: CDR1 SEHNR and CDR2 FQNEAQ (reference sequence). CDR3 sequence reads: CASTMGYNGYTF.

CDR3 region: CSAVDISGNTIYF. The chain couples TRBV29-1 to TRBJ1-3. This CDR3 comprises 13 residues. CDR1 is SQVTM and CDR2 is ANQGSEA in the germline V gene.

The V gene is TRBV9, the J gene TRBJ2-3; TCRdb's D call, TRBD2, is unchecked because there is no DNA. Germline lookup yields CDR1 SGDLS and CDR2 YYNGEE. The CDR3 runs to 15 residues. CDR3 region: CASNGRGLGTDTQYF.

J is TRBJ1-1 and V is TRBV20-1. The CDR3 length is 13 residues. Germline V lookup: CDR1 DFQATT, CDR2 SNEGSKA (reference sequence). CDR3 sequence reads: CSARVSADTEAFF.

This rearrangement joins TRBV27 to TRBJ2-7; the TRBD1 assignment by TCRdb is unverifiable without DNA. Germline V gene lookup returns CDR1 MNHEY and CDR2 SMNVEV (reference sequence). CDR3 length: 15 residues. The CDR3 loop reads CASSVTWDSSYEQYF.

CDR3 region: CARRPLDRISGNTIYF. The J gene is TRBJ1-3, the V gene TRBV19; TCRdb picks TRBD1, but there is no DNA to check that call. The germline V gene has CDR1 LNHDA and CDR2 SQIVND (reference sequence). The CDR3 spans 16 residues.

The CDR3 spells CASSYLPAGGGSRNTEVFF. V is TRBV6-5 and J is TRBJ1-1. The CDR3 has 19 amino acids. Germline V lookup: CDR1 MNHEY, CDR2 SVGAGI.

J is TRBJ2-6 and V is TRBV3-1. There are 18 residues in the CDR3. The V gene's germline CDR1 is LGHDT and CDR2 YNNKEL (reference sequence). The CDR3 protein is CASSHLNLGTPGANVLTF.

This sequence joins TRBV20-1 and TRBJ1-5. The CDR3 spans 13 residues. Per germline, CDR1 DFQATT and CDR2 SNEGSKA (reference sequence). Here the CDR3 reads CSARETRAQPQHF.

The CDR3: CSVRADQETQYF. The chain couples TRBV20-1 to TRBJ2-5; as DNA is missing, the TRBD1 call by TCRdb cannot be tested. CDR3 length: 12 residues. CDR1 and CDR2 (germline): DFQATT, SNEGSKA (reference sequence).

This chain links TRBV20-1 with TRBJ2-5; absent DNA, TCRdb's TRBD2 call cannot be checked. Looked up from germline, CDR1 is DFQATT and CDR2 is SNEGSKA (reference sequence). CDR3 length: 16 residues. CDR3 sequence reads: CSARSSSGRASETQYF.

The chain has TRBV29-1 and TRBJ2-1; TCRdb's D call of TRBD2 is untestable without DNA. This CDR3 contains 14 residues. Germline lookup yields CDR1 SQVTM and CDR2 ANQGSEA. CDR3 sequence: CSARTPYSYNEQFF.